Reported below is one TCR beta chain. As yet, its antigen is unknown. This CDR3 spans 14 amino acids. The data derive from a study of post-analysis software for immune sequencing data. Built from TCR beta cDNA, the libraries had unique molecular identifiers in them. One entry per CDR3 protein results from TCRdb running MiXCR on the PCR reads. The sample has approximately 770,000 distinct CDR3 sequences, 46% seen once; the top ten hold 4.9%. Study results and limitations: TRBV5-6, TRBV5-1 and TRBV20-1 belonged to a set of about five TRBV segments that were more frequent in patients than controls.

This TCR was sampled from a girl between 5 and 17 years old with multiple sclerosis. This chain joins TRBV21-1 and TRBJ2-4; the table calls TRBD1, which could not be checked here. The tail of the sequence fits TRBJ2-5 better, so the J call may be wrong. TRBV21-1 is a known pseudogene. Sequencing input: blood. The DNA of the CDR3 is TGTGCCAGCAGCAAAGGCGGGCTCCGGGAGACCCAGTACTTC. Translating it yields CASSKGGLRETQYF.